This entry concerns a single T cell receptor beta chain. Its antigen is unknown. Per-base quality was not reported, and no clone a single base away is much larger than it. The data belong to a study of T cell responses to AZD1222 COVID-19 vaccine (dated by TCRdb to about 2021). For the study in its entirety: TCR sequencing was performed for 230 to 250 trial participants, of whom about 200 were given two doses of AZD1222 and around 25 were given two doses of MenACWY control vaccine. Trial participants were enrolled by age into subgroups of 18-55, 56-69 and 70-plus years, and around 140, 26 and 57 TCR-sequenced participants, respectively, were included in these subgroups. Here is what the overall study found, with its caveats: Spike-specific TCR breadth and depth rose significantly after two AZD1222 doses compared with day 0 and with MenACWY recipients. Vaccine-associated CD4 TCRs spanned the whole spike protein, with dominant responses in regions 160-218 and 743-854. Nearly half of unique spike-specific TCRs reportedly recognized epitopes outside regions mutated in the B.1.351 and B.1.1.7 variants. No day 14 peak-response samples were available, so repertoires were characterized only after the peak T cell response. Conclusions about previously exposed vaccinees are limited because only six or seven AZD1222 recipients were SARS-CoV-2 seropositive at baseline. Participants were mostly white British, with more females than males. The authors suggested clonal diversity may have been underestimated. In the small 56-69-year group, the increase in depth fell short of significance, most likely because of low power.

The CDR3 regions of human TCRbeta chains were analyzed by immunosequencing. On the study's bioinformatics: Repertoire TCRs were matched against a reference library of SARS-CoV-2-specific TCRs generated with the MIRA antigen-specificity platform. Breadth was defined as the fraction of unique TCRs that were SARS-CoV-2-associated. Depth was defined as the fraction of total T cells that were SARS-CoV-2-associated. Using the MIRA data, each spike-specific TCR was assigned both to the spike region to which the TCR was reactive and to a CD4 or CD8 class. Log10-transformed breadth and depth values were compared by one-way ANOVA with Sidak's multiple comparisons tests. Drawn from immuneACCESS, this table holds only the in-frame rearrangements with V and J called that TCRdb kept. Clones are partly lost; checked studies trace under half to an unresolved V gene and leave the rest unexplained. V and J calls and clone size are as listed in that table; D and trimming were resolved from the DNA. This sample comprises nearly 110,000 clones, about 90% of them detected only once. Jointly, the top ten make up about 9.1% of the sample.

The germline V gene gives CDR1 as WSHSY and CDR2 as SAAADI. The CDR3 contains 20 residues, cysteine and phenylalanine counted. Just the 60-base CDR3 DNA is kept, in frame starting at base 1. V is trimmed back by 8 bases and J by 0 bases, and the junction contains 20 bases that no gene match accounts for. The time point label corresponds to: about 28 days (+/-7) after the second vaccine dose. Because spike-specific TCR depth and breadth did not differ between the two schedules, AZD1222 recipients who got a second dose at roughly 4 weeks were pooled with those who got a second dose at roughly 12 weeks. Vaccinee samples were obtained from the UK trials COV001 and COV002, which included a single-blind randomized controlled phase 2/3 trial of AZD1222 (ChAdOx1 nCoV-19) in healthy adults. For TCRbeta chain sequencing, PBMC samples were collected from trial participants at day 0 and at day 28 after the second dose.

This sequence was found in an adult who received the AZD1222 COVID-19 vaccine. Sequences were derived from peripheral blood, sampled 28 days after the second AZD1222 dose. The chain links TRBV10-2 with TRBJ2-1; 9 middle bases align to TRBD2. The nucleotides are TGCGCCAGCGGGGAGCGAAGGGTTAGCGGGGGACTGAGCTCCTACAATGAGCAGTTCTTC. It translates to CASGERRVSGGLSSYNEQFF.